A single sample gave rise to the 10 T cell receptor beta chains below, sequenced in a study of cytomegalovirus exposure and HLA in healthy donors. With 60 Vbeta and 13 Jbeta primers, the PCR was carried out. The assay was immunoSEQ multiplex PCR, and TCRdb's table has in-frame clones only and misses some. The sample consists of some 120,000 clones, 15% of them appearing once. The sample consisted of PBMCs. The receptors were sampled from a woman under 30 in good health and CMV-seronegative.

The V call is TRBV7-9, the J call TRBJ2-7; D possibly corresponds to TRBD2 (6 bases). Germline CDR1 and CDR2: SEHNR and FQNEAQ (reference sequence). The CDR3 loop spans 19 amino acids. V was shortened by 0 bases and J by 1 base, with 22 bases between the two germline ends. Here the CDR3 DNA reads TGTGCCAGCAGCTTAGCAGGGGATCGGGGTAGCGGCCAATCCTACGAGCAGTACTTC. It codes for CASSLAGDRGSGQSYEQYF. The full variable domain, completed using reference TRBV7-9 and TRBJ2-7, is DTGVSQNPRHKITKRGQNVTFRCDPISEHNRLYWYRQTLGQGPEFLTYFQNEAQLEKSRLLSDRFSAERPKGSFSTLEIQRTEQGDSAMYLCASSLAGDRGSGQSYEQYFGPGTRLTVT.

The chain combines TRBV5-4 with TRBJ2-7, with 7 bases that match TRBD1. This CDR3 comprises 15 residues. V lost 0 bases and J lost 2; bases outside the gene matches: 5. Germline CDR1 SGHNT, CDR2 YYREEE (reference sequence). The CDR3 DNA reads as TGTGCCAGCAGCTTGGGCGACAGGGAGACCTACGAGCAGTACTTC. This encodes CASSLGDRETYEQYF. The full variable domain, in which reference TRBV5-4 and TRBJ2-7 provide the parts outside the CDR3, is ETGVTQSPTHLIKTRGQQVTLRCSSQSGHNTVSWYQQALGQGPQFIFQYYREEENGRGNFPPRFSGLQFPNYSSELNVNALELDDSALYLCASSLGDRETYEQYFGPGTRLTVT.

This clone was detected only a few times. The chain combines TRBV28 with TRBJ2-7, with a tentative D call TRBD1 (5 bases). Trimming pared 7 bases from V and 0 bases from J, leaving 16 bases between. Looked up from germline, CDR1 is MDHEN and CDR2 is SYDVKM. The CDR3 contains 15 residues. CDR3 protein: CASTTGQGDSYEQYF. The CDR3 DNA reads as TGTGCCAGCACCACAGGACAAGGGGACTCCTACGAGCAGTACTTC.

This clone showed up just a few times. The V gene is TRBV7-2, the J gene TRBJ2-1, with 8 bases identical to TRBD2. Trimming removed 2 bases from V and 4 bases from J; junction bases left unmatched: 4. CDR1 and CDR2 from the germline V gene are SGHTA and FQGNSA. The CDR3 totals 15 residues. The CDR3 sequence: CASSLWREVYNEQFF. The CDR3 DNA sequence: TGTGCCAGCAGCTTATGGCGGGAGGTATACAATGAGCAGTTCTTC.

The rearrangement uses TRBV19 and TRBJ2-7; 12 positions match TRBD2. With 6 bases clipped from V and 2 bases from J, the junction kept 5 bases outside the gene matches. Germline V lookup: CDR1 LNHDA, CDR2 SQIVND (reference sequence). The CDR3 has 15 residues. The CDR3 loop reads CASSPRLAGAYEQYF. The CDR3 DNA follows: TGTGCCAGTAGCCCCCGACTAGCGGGGGCCTACGAGCAGTACTTC.

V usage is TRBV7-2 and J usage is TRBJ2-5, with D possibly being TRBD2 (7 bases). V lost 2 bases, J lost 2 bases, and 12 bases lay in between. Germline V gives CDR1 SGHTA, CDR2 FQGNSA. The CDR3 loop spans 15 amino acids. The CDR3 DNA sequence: TGTGCCAGCAGCTTAAACCGGGGGGCACAAGAGACCCAGTACTTC. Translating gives CASSLNRGAQETQYF.

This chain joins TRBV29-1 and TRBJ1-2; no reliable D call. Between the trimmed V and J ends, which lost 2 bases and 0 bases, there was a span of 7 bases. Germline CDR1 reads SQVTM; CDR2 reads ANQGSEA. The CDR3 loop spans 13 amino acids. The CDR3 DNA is TGCAGCGTTGAACCAGGTACTAACTATGGCTACACCTTC. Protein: CSVEPGTNYGYTF. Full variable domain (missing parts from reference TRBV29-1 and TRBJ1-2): SAVISQKPSRDICQRGTSLTIQCQVDSQVTMMFWYRQQPGQSLTLIATANQGSEATYESGFVIDKFPISRPNLTFSTLTVSNMSPEDSSIYLCSVEPGTNYGYTFGSGTRLTVV.

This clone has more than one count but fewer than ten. CDR3 coding DNA: TGTGCCATCCCTAGGGGGCTGCGCGGATCCATCTATGGCTACACCTTC. It is translated as CAIPRGLRGSIYGYTF. The chain is built from TRBV10-3 and TRBJ1-2; 7 bases match TRBD1. V shed 8 bases, J shed 4 bases, and the junction held 16 bases outside the gene matches. The CDR3 loop spans 16 amino acids. Germline V gene data show CDR1 as ENHRY and CDR2 as SYGVKD.

CDR3: CASSSPSSGGGYTF. CDR3 nucleotides: TGTGCCAGCAGCTCCCCTTCGAGTGGAGGTGGCTACACCTTC. The V and J genes are TRBV5-4 and TRBJ1-2; unclear D gene. The CDR3 covers 14 residues. Trimming removed 3 bases at V and 7 bases at J, with 16 bases between. The germline CDR1 and CDR2 sequences are SGHNT and YYREEE (reference sequence). Full variable domain (outside the CDR3, taken from reference TRBV5-4 and TRBJ1-2): ETGVTQSPTHLIKTRGQQVTLRCSSQSGHNTVSWYQQALGQGPQFIFQYYREEENGRGNFPPRFSGLQFPNYSSELNVNALELDDSALYLCASSSPSSGGGYTFGSGTRLTVV.

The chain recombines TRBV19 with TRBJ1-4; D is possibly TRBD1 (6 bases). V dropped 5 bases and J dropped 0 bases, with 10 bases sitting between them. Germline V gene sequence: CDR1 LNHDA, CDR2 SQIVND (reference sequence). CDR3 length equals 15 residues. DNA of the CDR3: TGTGCCAGTAGTGAACAGGGTTCAACTAATGAAAAACTGTTTTTT. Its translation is CASSEQGSTNEKLFF. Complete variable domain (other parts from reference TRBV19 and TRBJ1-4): DGGITQSPKYLFRKEGQNVTLSCEQNLNHDAMYWYRQDPGQGLRLIYYSQIVNDFQKGDIAEGYSVSREKKESFPLTVTSAQKNPTAFYLCASSEQGSTNEKLFFGSGTQLSVL.